This T cell receptor beta chain was recovered during a study of cytomegalovirus exposure and HLA in healthy donors. In the PCR, 60 Vbeta and 13 Jbeta primers were used. Data came from immunoSEQ multiplex PCR; TCRdb stores just in-frame clones and leaves some out. The data show around 92,000 clones, with over 75% seen just once and more than 3% held by the top ten. Germline CDR1 is SGHRS and CDR2 is YFSETQ. Deletions cut 0 bases from V and 0 bases from J, with 32 bases between. CDR3 length: 23 amino acids. In its sample, this clone was seen once. The specimen was PBMCs. The origin of this receptor is a female donor in good health and CMV-seropositive. The V gene is TRBV5-1, the J gene TRBJ2-3, with D perhaps being TRBD1 or TRBD2 (10 bases each). The CDR3 DNA is TGCGCCAGCAGCTTGGCCGGGACAGGGGTTAGCGGGGGGCCAGTAAAAAGCACAGATACGCAGTATTTT. Its protein product is CASSLAGTGVSGGPVKSTDTQYF.